One and the same sample provided the 27 T cell receptor beta chains below, sequenced in a study of human T cells and chemical hapten exposure. TCRdb re-analysed the RACE reads in MiXCR, keeping a single row per CDR3 protein. The table has about 380,000 distinct CDR3 sequences, roughly 6.3% seen once; the top ten hold about 5.6%. Time point meaning: patch test 2, 6 weeks after DPC sensitization. Documented treatment: therapeutic diphenylcyclopropenone sensitization with weekly scalp DPC. The starting material was whole blood, obtained in connection with sensitization to the hapten diphenylcyclopropenone (DPC). The receptors come from a woman aged 18 to 35 with alopecia areata. Some clones in this sample may be carry-over from other donors' samples.

This clonotype was seen repeatedly, ten times or more. The chain carries TRBV5-5 and TRBJ1-2, with D possibly matching TRBD1 (5 bases). Between the trimmed V and J ends, which lost 2 bases and 4 bases, there was a span of 15 bases. CDR1 and CDR2 (germline): SGHKS, YYEKEE (reference sequence). The CDR3 sequence is 15 residues long. The CDR3 here is CASSFSGSWLYGYTF. The CDR3 bases are TGTGCCAGCAGCTTCTCAGGGTCCTGGCTCTATGGCTACACCTTC.

This clonotype was observed a handful of times. The chain joins TRBV5-1 to TRBJ2-7, with D perhaps matching TRBD1 (6 bases). Germline assignment: CDR1 SGHRS and CDR2 YFSETQ. This CDR3 comprises 14 residues. V lost 2 bases, J lost 0 bases, and 9 bases lay in between. CDR3 sequence: CASSFQGSSYEQYF. The CDR3 DNA reads as TGCGCCAGCAGCTTTCAGGGGAGCTCCTACGAGCAGTACTTC.

In this sample, this clonotype turned up a few times. The V gene is TRBV6-2 or TRBV6-3, the J gene TRBJ1-2, with no clear D. The CDR3 is 15 residues long. V shed 0 bases and J shed 0 bases, with 8 bases lying between them. Germline lookup yields CDR1 MNHEY and CDR2 SVGEGT. The CDR3 DNA follows: TGTGCCAGCAGTTACTCGGAACTAGCTAACTATGGCTACACCTTC. Protein: CASSYSELANYGYTF.

This clonotype came up a few times. CDR3 amino acids: CASSVEGAANYGYTF. CDR3 bases: TGCGCCAGCAGTGTGGAGGGCGCAGCTAACTATGGCTACACCTTC. The rearrangement links TRBV5-1 to TRBJ1-2; D remains ambiguous. Trimming pared 5 bases from V and 0 bases from J, leaving 14 bases between. Germline-derived CDR1 and CDR2 are SGHRS and YFSETQ. This CDR3 has 15 amino acids.

The rearrangement links TRBV6-5 to TRBJ1-3; 7 bases are shared with TRBD1. This CDR3 is 15 amino acids long. From germline, CDR1 is MNHEY and CDR2 SVGAGI. V trimming: 4 bases; J trimming: 2 bases; junction bases outside the gene matches: 5. The DNA of the CDR3 is TGTGCCAGCAGTTCCACCGGGACAGCTGGAAACACCATATATTTT. Protein: CASSSTGTAGNTIYF.

The rearrangement links TRBV3-1 to TRBJ1-1, with no clear D. The V end lost 6 bases, the J end lost 7 bases, and 12 bases lay between the germline ends. Germline values: CDR1 LGHDT, CDR2 YNNKEL (reference sequence). The CDR3 is made up of 12 amino acids. The CDR3 spells CASRVPPGEAFF. The CDR3 DNA sequence: TGTGCCAGCAGAGTACCTCCAGGTGAAGCTTTCTTT. Supplemented by reference TRBV3-1 and TRBJ1-1, the full variable domain reads DTAVSQTPKYLVTQMGNDKSIKCEQNLGHDTMYWYKQDSKKFLKIMFSYNNKELIINETVPNRFSPKSPDKAHLNLHINSLELGDSAVYFCASRVPPGEAFFGQGTRLTVV.

This clonotype was observed many times. V and J are TRBV6-5 and TRBJ1-3, with TRBD1 identical over 9 bases. J gave up 0 bases and V 3 bases, and 6 bases lay outside the gene matches. The germline gives CDR1 MNHEY, CDR2 SVGAGI. This CDR3 contains 17 residues. The CDR3 DNA sequence: TGTGCCAGCAGTTATTACGGGACAGGGACCTCTGGAAACACCATATATTTT. Translated: CASSYYGTGTSGNTIYF.

Here the CDR3 DNA reads TGTGCCAGCAGCCCGACAGGGAGAAGGAATGGCTACACCTTC. This translates into CASSPTGRRNGYTF. V is TRBV2 and J is TRBJ1-2, with 7 bases identical to TRBD1. Trimming cost V 6 bases and J 6 bases; bases outside gene matches: 10. CDR1 is SNHLY and CDR2 is FYNNEI in the germline V gene. The CDR3 contains 14 residues. The complete variable domain, with remaining parts taken from reference TRBV2 and TRBJ1-2, reads EPEVTQTPSHQVTQMGQEVILRCVPISNHLYFYWYRQILGQKVEFLVSFYNNEISEKSEIFDDQFSVERPDGSNFTLKIRSTKLEDSAMYFCASSPTGRRNGYTFGSGTRLTVV.

This clonotype occurred a few times. The genes are TRBV6-1 and TRBJ2-1; 10 bases are a match to TRBD2. V was pared by 7 bases and J by 0 bases, with 12 bases of the junction left unmatched. The CDR3 runs to 18 residues. Germline CDR1 and CDR2: MNHNS and SASEGT. The CDR3 region has the DNA TGTGCCAGCATCCCATCGGGACTAGCGCGGAGCTCCTACAATGAGCAGTTCTTC. Residues: CASIPSGLARSSYNEQFF.

The rearrangement joins TRBV18 to TRBJ2-7; D unresolved. Trimming cost V 0 bases and J 9 bases, with 15 bases left between them. This CDR3 spans 14 amino acids. Per germline, CDR1 KGHSH and CDR2 LQKENI. The DNA for the CDR3 is TGTGCCAGCTCACCACCATTAGGAACCGTCGGGCAGTACTTC. Its translation: CASSPPLGTVGQYF.

This clonotype was seen a few times. V and J are TRBV5-1 and TRBJ2-4; D is undetermined. The germline V and J ends were trimmed by 0 bases and 1 base, with 14 bases remaining between them. The length of the CDR3 is 17 residues. Germline V CDR1 and CDR2: SGHRS, YFSETQ. The CDR3 loop reads CASSLVGDRTAKNIQYF. The CDR3 nucleotides read TGCGCCAGCAGCTTGGTCGGAGATCGGACCGCCAAAAACATTCAGTACTTC.

V is TRBV7-2 and J is TRBJ2-1; 11 nucleotides align to TRBD1. This CDR3 has 16 residues. Trimming removed 5 bases from V and 3 bases from J; junction bases left unmatched: 6. CDR1 SGHTA and CDR2 FQGNSA come from the germline V gene. The CDR3 here is CASSLLGTGGYNEQFF. CDR3 DNA sequence: TGTGCCAGCAGCCTCTTGGGGACAGGGGGCTACAATGAGCAGTTCTTC.

This clonotype was counted many times. The CDR3 region is CSASRFSNYGYTF. The DNA of the CDR3 is TGCAGTGCCTCCCGTTTCAGTAACTATGGCTACACCTTC. J is TRBJ1-2 and V is TRBV20-1; D unclear. Trimming cost V 6 bases and J 1 base, with 12 bases left between them. This CDR3 is built from 13 residues. Per germline, CDR1 DFQATT and CDR2 SNEGSKA (reference sequence).

In its sample, this clonotype was seen many times. The CDR3 DNA reads as TGTGCCACCCGCCCCCATAGCAATCAGCCCCAGCATTTT. It yields the protein CATRPHSNQPQHF. The chain uses TRBV28 and TRBJ1-5; D is ambiguous. Germline V gene lookup returns CDR1 MDHEN and CDR2 SYDVKM. V was shortened by 10 bases and J by 0 bases, with 10 bases between the two germline ends. The CDR3 sequence is 13 residues long.

This clonotype showed up just a few times. The rearrangement joins TRBV29-1 to TRBJ1-4; no reliable D call. This CDR3 contains 15 residues. V lost 6 bases, J lost 4 bases, and 18 bases lay in between. Germline loops: CDR1 SQVTM, CDR2 ANQGSEA. The CDR3 region is CSVGVSAGFNEKLFF. The CDR3 DNA is TGCAGCGTCGGAGTGTCGGCAGGTTTTAATGAAAAACTGTTTTTT.

At least ten counts were recorded for this clonotype. The chain is built from TRBV10-3 and TRBJ1-3, with D uncertain. Germline loops: CDR1 ENHRY, CDR2 SYGVKD. CDR3 length equals 15 residues. V was cut by 0 bases and J by 9 bases, with 15 bases left in between. This CDR3 is CAISESPAGGRTIYF. The CDR3 coding sequence is TGTGCCATCAGTGAGTCCCCGGCCGGCGGTCGCACCATATATTTT.

This clonotype was detected a few times. V and J are TRBV6-1 and TRBJ1-4; TRBD1 matches 7 bases. Germline assignment: CDR1 MNHNS and CDR2 SASEGT. After removal of 0 bases from V and 8 bases from J, the junction contained 9 bases not matched to a gene. The CDR3 is 16 residues long. The CDR3 nucleotides read TGTGCCAGCAGTGAAGCGACCGGGACAGTTACCGAAAAACTGTTTTTT. Protein product: CASSEATGTVTEKLFF.

This clonotype was observed at least ten times. Written as DNA, the CDR3 is TGTGCCAGCAGCATGGGACAGAACACTGAAGCTTTCTTT. Its translation is CASSMGQNTEAFF. The rearrangement joins TRBV27 to TRBJ1-1; D possibly corresponds to TRBD1 (6 bases). Trimming left V 6 bases short and J 1 base short, with 9 bases between. This CDR3 region has 13 residues. Germline V lookup: CDR1 MNHEY, CDR2 SMNVEV (reference sequence).

This clonotype showed up many times. V gene TRBV7-6 combines with J gene TRBJ2-3; 7 bases map to TRBD2. This CDR3 region has 17 residues. The trim removed 0 bases at V and 0 bases at J, leaving 6 bases unmatched. Germline V gene data show CDR1 as SGHVS and CDR2 as FNYEAQ. The CDR3 is CASSLASGGGSTDTQYF. The CDR3 DNA reads TGTGCCAGCAGCTTAGCAAGCGGCGGGGGAAGCACAGATACGCAGTATTTT.

There are a few counts of this clonotype. The chain combines TRBV18 with TRBJ2-1; TRBD1 matches at 7 bases. With V trimmed by 6 bases and J by 1 base, 6 bases remained unmatched. Germline CDR1 reads KGHSH; CDR2 reads LQKENI. The CDR3 length is 15 residues. Here the CDR3 reads CASSWTGGSYNEQFF. The CDR3 DNA reads as TGTGCCAGCTCTTGGACAGGCGGTTCCTACAATGAGCAGTTCTTC.

The rearrangement joins TRBV3-1 to TRBJ2-7, with 10 positions matching TRBD2. The CDR3 runs 14 residues. Unmatched junction bases numbered 1, after V lost 2 bases and J lost 3 bases. From germline, CDR1 is LGHDT and CDR2 YNNKEL (reference sequence). The CDR3 reads CASSQLAGDYEQYF. In nucleotides, the CDR3 is TGTGCCAGCAGCCAACTAGCGGGGGACTACGAGCAGTACTTC.

The chain uses TRBV3-1 and TRBJ2-2; 8 nucleotides match TRBD2. V gave up 3 bases and J gave up 3 bases; unmatched junction bases: 3. The CDR3 totals 15 residues. CDR1 and CDR2 from the germline V gene are LGHDT and YNNKEL (reference sequence). The CDR3 DNA sequence: TGTGCCAGCAGCCAGGGGACTAGATACACCGGGGAGCTGTTTTTT. It translates to CASSQGTRYTGELFF.

This clonotype was seen many times. The chain joins TRBV20-1 to TRBJ1-6; unclear D gene. Per the germline V gene, CDR1 is DFQATT and CDR2 is SNEGSKA (reference sequence). Trimming removed 0 bases at V and 4 bases at J, with 4 bases between. The CDR3 has 13 residues. CDR3 in amino acids: CSAREGYNSPLHF. CDR3 DNA sequence: TGCAGTGCTAGAGAAGGATATAATTCACCCCTCCACTTT.

This clonotype was recorded at least ten times. This sequence joins TRBV18 and TRBJ2-3, with D hard to call. Germline CDR1 is KGHSH and CDR2 is LQKENI. V was trimmed by 8 bases and J by 2 bases, leaving 8 bases between them. The CDR3 loop spans 12 amino acids. Here the CDR3 reads CASSPTTDTQYF. The CDR3 coding sequence is TGTGCCAGCAGCCCGACCACAGATACGCAGTATTTT.

This clonotype was seen many times. The rearrangement uses TRBV28 and TRBJ1-1; tentative D call: TRBD1 (5 bases). V was shortened by 2 bases and J by 4 bases, with 11 bases between the two germline ends. The CDR3 is 14 residues long. The germline V gene has CDR1 MDHEN and CDR2 SYDVKM. The CDR3 nucleotides read TGTGCCAGCAGTTTAGGGGGATGGAGCACTGAAGCTTTCTTT. Translation gives CASSLGGWSTEAFF.

This clonotype has ten or more counts. This chain connects TRBV7-8 to TRBJ2-3, with TRBD2 identical over 7 bases. Germline loops: CDR1 SGHVS, CDR2 FQNEAQ. With 4 bases clipped from V and 3 bases from J, the junction kept 10 bases outside the gene matches. CDR3 length: 16 amino acids. CDR3 loop: CASSWGGLRATDTQYF. The CDR3 nucleotides read TGTGCCAGCAGCTGGGGGGGACTTAGAGCAACAGATACGCAGTATTTT.

The chain carries TRBV5-1 and TRBJ2-1; 7 bases fit TRBD1. The CDR3 length is 16 residues. V shed 2 bases, J shed 13 bases, and the junction held 18 bases outside the gene matches. Germline V lookup: CDR1 SGHRS, CDR2 YFSETQ. CDR3 sequence reads: CASSFVTPGGGMEQFF. For the CDR3, the DNA is TGCGCCAGCAGCTTCGTCACTCCAGGGGGTGGGATGGAACAGTTCTTC.